These 3 T cell receptor beta chains share one sample of origin, sequenced in a study of blood T cell repertoires in COVID-19. TCRdb's copy holds only in-frame clones and misses some; the assay was immunoSEQ multiplex PCR. Seen here are more than 80,000 clones, about 90% observed once, and the top ten hold over 8.5%. The sequenced sample consisted of peripheral blood. The source of these receptors is an elderly man with acute or convalescent COVID-19.

The gene calls are TRBV7-6 and TRBJ1-4; D is unclear. Germline-derived CDR1 and CDR2 are SGHVS and FNYEAQ. The CDR3 is 16 amino acids. V lost 1 base, J lost 0 bases, and 9 bases lay in between. The CDR3 region is CASSLESAATNEKLFF. In DNA, the CDR3 is TGTGCCAGCAGCTTAGAATCAGCGGCAACTAATGAAAAACTGTTTTTT. Variable domain in full (rest from reference TRBV7-6 and TRBJ1-4): GAGVSQSPRYKVTKRGQDVALRCDPISGHVSLYWYRQALGQGPEFLTYFNYEAQQDKSGLPNDRFSAERPEGSISTLTIQRTEQRDSAMYRCASSLESAATNEKLFFGSGTQLSVL.

This clone was recorded once. The rearrangement uses TRBV6-5 and TRBJ1-4; TRBD1 is a possible D gene (6 bases). The length of the CDR3 is 15 residues. Trimming cost V 6 bases and J 4 bases, with 15 bases left between them. Germline V gene data show CDR1 as MNHEY and CDR2 as SVGAGI. CDR3 residues: CASRDTGNLNEKLFF. CDR3 nucleotide sequence: TGTGCCAGCAGAGACACAGGGAACCTTAATGAAAAACTGTTTTTT.

This clone was seen at least ten times. The chain joins TRBV4-2 to TRBJ2-1, with 7 bases identical to TRBD1. CDR1 and CDR2 (germline): LGHNA, YNFKEQ. This CDR3 comprises 14 residues. J lost 7 bases, V lost 1 base, and 4 bases had no gene match. CDR3 protein: CASSQGPQGNEQFF. Written as DNA, the CDR3 is TGTGCCAGCAGCCAAGGGCCACAGGGGAATGAGCAGTTCTTC.